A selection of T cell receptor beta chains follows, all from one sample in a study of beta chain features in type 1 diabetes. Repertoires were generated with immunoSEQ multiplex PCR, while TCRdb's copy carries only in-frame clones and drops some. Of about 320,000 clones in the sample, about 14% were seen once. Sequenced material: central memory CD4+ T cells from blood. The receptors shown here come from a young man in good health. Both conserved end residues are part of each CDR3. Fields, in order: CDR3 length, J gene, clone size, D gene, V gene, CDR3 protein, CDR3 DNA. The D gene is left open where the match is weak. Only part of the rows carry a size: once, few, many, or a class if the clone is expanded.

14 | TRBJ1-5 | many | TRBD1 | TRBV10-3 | CAISDRAGNQPQHF | TGTGCCATCAGCGACAGGGCGGGCAATCAGCCCCAGCATTTT
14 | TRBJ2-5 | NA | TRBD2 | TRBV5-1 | CASSLGAGGGQQYF | TGCGCCAGCAGCTTGGGTGCGGGGGGCGGCCAGCAGTACTTC
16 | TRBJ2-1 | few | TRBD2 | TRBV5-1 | CASSLTSSGDYNEQFF | TGCGCCAGCAGCTTGACCTCAAGCGGGGACTACAATGAGCAGTTCTTC
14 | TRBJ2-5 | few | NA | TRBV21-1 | CASSKCASKETQYF | TGTGCCAGCAGCAAATGTGCCAGTAAAGAGACCCAGTACTTC
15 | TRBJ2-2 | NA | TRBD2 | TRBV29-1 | CSVISGSGNTGELFF | TGCAGCGTTATTAGCGGGAGTGGGAACACCGGGGAGCTGTTTTTT
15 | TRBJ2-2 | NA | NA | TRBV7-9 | CASRRDTENTGELFF | TGTGCCAGCCGCCGGGACACCGAGAACACCGGGGAGCTGTTTTTT
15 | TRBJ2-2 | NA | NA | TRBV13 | CASSLFSTVYGELFF | TGTGCCAGCAGCTTATTCAGCACAGTGTATGGGGAGCTGTTTTTT
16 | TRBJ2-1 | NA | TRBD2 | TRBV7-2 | CASSSVGGGAYNEQFF | TGTGCCAGCAGCTCGGTGGGCGGGGGGGCCTACAATGAGCAGTTCTTC
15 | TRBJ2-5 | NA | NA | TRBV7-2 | CASSLGQDLQETQYF | TGTGCCAGCAGCTTAGGACAGGATCTCCAAGAGACCCAGTACTTC
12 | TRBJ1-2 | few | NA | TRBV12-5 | CASGLGGYGYTF | TGTGCTAGTGGTTTGGGTGGTTATGGCTACACCTTC
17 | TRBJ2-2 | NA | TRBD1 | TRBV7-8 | CASSSDRLKRDTGELFF | TGTGCCAGCAGCTCGGACAGGCTTAAAAGGGACACCGGGGAGCTGTTTTTT
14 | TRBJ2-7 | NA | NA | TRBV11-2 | CASSTPPEAREQYF | TGTGCCAGCAGCACTCCCCCGGAAGCTAGAGAGCAGTACTTC
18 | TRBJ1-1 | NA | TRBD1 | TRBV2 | CASSSLFGTGDIYTEAFF | TGTGCCAGCAGTAGCCTCTTCGGGACAGGGGATATATACACTGAAGCTTTCTTT
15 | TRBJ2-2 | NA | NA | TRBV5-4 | CASSLAHRVTGELFF | TGTGCCAGCAGCTTGGCCCACAGGGTCACCGGGGAGCTGTTTTTT
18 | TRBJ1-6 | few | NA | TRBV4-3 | CASSQDLVFLVGTSPLHF | TGCGCCAGCAGCCAAGATTTGGTCTTCCTGGTAGGCACGTCACCCCTCCACTTT
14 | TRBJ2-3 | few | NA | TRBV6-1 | CASSAGTGADTQYF | TGTGCCAGCAGTGCCGGGACCGGGGCAGATACGCAGTATTTT
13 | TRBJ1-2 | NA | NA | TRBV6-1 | CASREGTSYGYTF | TGTGCCAGCAGAGAGGGGACCTCCTATGGCTACACCTTC
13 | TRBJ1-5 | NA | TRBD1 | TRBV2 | CASMAGGVQPQHF | TGTGCCAGCATGGCAGGGGGCGTTCAGCCCCAGCATTTT
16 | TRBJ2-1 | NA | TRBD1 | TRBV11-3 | CASSLEGTEYYNEQFF | TGTGCCAGCAGCTTAGAAGGGACAGAATACTACAATGAGCAGTTCTTC
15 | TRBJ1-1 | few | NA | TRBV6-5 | CASRPRQGRDTEAFF | TGTGCCAGCAGGCCACGGCAGGGGCGGGACACTGAAGCTTTCTTT
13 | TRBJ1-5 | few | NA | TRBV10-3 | CAISESWGEPQHF | TGTGCCATCAGTGAATCCTGGGGGGAGCCCCAGCATTTT
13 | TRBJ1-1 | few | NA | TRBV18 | CASSPQTNTEAFF | TGTGCCAGCTCACCACAAACGAACACTGAAGCTTTCTTT
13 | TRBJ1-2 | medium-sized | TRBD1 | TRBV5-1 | CASSLDGQGGYTF | TGCGCCAGCAGCTTGGATGGACAGGGCGGCTACACCTTC
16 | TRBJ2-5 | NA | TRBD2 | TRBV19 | CASSIWTSGKQETQYF | TGTGCCAGTAGTATCTGGACTAGCGGGAAACAAGAGACCCAGTACTTC
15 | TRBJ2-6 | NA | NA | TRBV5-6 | CASSLRQTGANVLTF | TGTGCCAGCAGCTTGAGACAGACTGGGGCCAACGTCCTGACTTTC
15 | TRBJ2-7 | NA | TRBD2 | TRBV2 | CASSIHSGGMYEQYF | TGTGCCAGCAGCATACATAGCGGGGGGATGTACGAGCAGTACTTC
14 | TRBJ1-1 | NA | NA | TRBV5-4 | CASSLVAGYTEAFF | TGTGCCAGCAGCTTGGTTGCGGGGTACACTGAAGCTTTCTTT
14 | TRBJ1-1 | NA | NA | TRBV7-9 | CASSKGVWGNEAFF | TGTGCCAGCAGCAAAGGAGTATGGGGAAATGAAGCTTTCTTT
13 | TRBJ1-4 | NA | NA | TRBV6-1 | CASCLWGDEKLFF | TGTGCCAGTTGCCTATGGGGCGATGAAAAACTGTTTTTT
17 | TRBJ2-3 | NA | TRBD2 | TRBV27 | CASSLSSGRSLTDTQYF | TGTGCCAGCAGTTTATCTAGCGGGAGATCCCTCACAGATACGCAGTATTTT
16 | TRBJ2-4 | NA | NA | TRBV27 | CASSWLPPTGKNIQYF | TGTGCCAGCAGTTGGTTGCCCCCAACAGGCAAAAACATTCAGTACTTC
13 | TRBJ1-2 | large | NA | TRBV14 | CASSQSHYSGYTF | TGTGCCAGCAGCCAATCCCATTACTCCGGCTACACCTTC